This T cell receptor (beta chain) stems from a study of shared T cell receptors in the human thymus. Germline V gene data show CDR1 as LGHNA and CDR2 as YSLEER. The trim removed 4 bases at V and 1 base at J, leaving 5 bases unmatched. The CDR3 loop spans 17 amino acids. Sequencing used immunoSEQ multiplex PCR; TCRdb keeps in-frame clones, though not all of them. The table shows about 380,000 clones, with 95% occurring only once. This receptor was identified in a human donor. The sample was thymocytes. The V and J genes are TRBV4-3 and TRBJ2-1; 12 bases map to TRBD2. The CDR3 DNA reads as TGCGCCAGCAGCCGCGGACTAGCGGGAAGGTCCTACAATGAGCAGTTCTTC. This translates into CASSRGLAGRSYNEQFF.